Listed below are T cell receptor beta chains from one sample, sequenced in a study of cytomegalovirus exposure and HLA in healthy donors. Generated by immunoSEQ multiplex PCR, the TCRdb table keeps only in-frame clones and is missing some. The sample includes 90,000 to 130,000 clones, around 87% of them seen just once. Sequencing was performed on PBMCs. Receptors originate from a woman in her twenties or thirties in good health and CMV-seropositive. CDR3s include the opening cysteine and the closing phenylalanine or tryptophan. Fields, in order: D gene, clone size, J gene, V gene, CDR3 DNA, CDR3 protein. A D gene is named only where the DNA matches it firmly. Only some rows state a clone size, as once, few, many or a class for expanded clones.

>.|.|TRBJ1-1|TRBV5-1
TGCGCCAGCAGCCCCGGAGGTAGAAACACTGAAGCTTTCTTT
CASSPGGRNTEAFF
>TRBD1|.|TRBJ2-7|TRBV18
TGTGCCAGCTCACCCCGGGACAGGGCCTACGAGCAGTACTTC
CASSPRDRAYEQYF
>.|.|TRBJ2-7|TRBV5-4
TGTGCCAGCAGCCCTACTCCTTCGAGTGATAGCGAGCAGTACTTC
CASSPTPSSDSEQYF
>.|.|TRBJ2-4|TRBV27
TGTGCCAGCACCCCGACATCGGCGTTAGCCAAAAACATTCAGTACTTC
CASTPTSALAKNIQYF
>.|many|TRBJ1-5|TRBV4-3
TGCGCCAGCAGCCAAGATCTCGGGGGAAGTCAGCCCCAGCATTTT
CASSQDLGGSQPQHF
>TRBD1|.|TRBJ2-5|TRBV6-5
TGTGCCAGCAGTTCCTTCACCCCGGGACAGGGCGGGACCCAGTACTTC
CASSSFTPGQGGTQYF
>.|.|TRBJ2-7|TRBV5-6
TGTGCCAGCAGCTTGGGACCTAGTCCCTACGAGCAGTACTTC
CASSLGPSPYEQYF
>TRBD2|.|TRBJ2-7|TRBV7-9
TGTGCCAGCAGCTTAGACCCTGGACTAGCGGGAGGCTACGAGCAGTACTTC
CASSLDPGLAGGYEQYF
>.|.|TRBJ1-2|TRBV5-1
TGCGCCAGCAGCTTTGGGGGGAACTATGGCTACACCTTC
CASSFGGNYGYTF
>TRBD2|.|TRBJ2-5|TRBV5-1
TGCGCCAGCAGCCTAAGACTAGCGGGACCGGAGACCCAGTACTTC
CASSLRLAGPETQYF
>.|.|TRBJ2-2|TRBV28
TGTGCCAGCAATACCCGACAGGCGAACACCGGGGAGCTGTTTTTT
CASNTRQANTGELFF
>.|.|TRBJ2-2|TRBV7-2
TGTGCCAGCAGCTCTACTAGTTGGTCCGGGGAGCTGTTTTTT
CASSSTSWSGELFF
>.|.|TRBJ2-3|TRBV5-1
TGCGCCAGCAGCTTGGTTCAGGGTGGGGATACGCAGTATTTT
CASSLVQGGDTQYF
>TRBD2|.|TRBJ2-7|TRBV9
TGTGCCAGCAGCGTCGGGGGGGACGAGCAGTACTTC
CASSVGGDEQYF
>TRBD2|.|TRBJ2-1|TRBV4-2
TGTGCCAGCAGCCACCTCGGGACTAGCGGGAGCAATGAGCAGTTCTTC
CASSHLGTSGSNEQFF
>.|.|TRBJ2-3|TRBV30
TGTGCCTGGGCGGGATCCCTGACCACAGATACGCAGTATTTT
CAWAGSLTTDTQYF
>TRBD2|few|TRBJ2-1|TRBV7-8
TGTGCCAGCAGCTTAGGTAGGACTAGAGGTGATGAGCAGTTCTTC
CASSLGRTRGDEQFF
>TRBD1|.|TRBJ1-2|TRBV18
TGTGCCAGCTCACCTCAAGGAGGGGGCGCCTATGGCTACACCTTC
CASSPQGGGAYGYTF
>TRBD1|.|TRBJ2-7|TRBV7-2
TGTGCCAGCAGCTTAGACAGGGGGCCCTCCTACGAGCAGTACTTC
CASSLDRGPSYEQYF
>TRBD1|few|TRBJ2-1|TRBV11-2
TGTGCCAGCAGCCGGGGACAGGGGGCTGGCAATGAGCAGTTCTTC
CASSRGQGAGNEQFF
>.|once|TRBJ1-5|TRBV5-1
TGCGCCAGCAGCTTGGGACAAGGCCCCCCCCAGCATTTT
CASSLGQGPPQHF
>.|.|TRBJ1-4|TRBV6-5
TGTGCCAGCAGTTACCGCGAAACAACTAATGAAAAACTGTTTTTT
CASSYRETTNEKLFF
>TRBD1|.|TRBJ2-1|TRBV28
TGTGCCAGCAGCCGGACAGGAGACCTATACAATGAGCAGTTCTTC
CASSRTGDLYNEQFF
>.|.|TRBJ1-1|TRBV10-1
TGCGCCAGCAGTGACCGGGCGCTTGCACAGGGAGGGACTGAAGCTTTCTTT
CASSDRALAQGGTEAFF
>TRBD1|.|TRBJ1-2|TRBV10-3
TGTGCCATCACACGTGGTGGGGGACAGGGCTACACCTTC
CAITRGGGQGYTF
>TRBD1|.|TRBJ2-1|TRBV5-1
TGCGCCAGCAGCTTGGAGGGGGCGAGCTCCTACAATGAGCAGTTCTTC
CASSLEGASSYNEQFF
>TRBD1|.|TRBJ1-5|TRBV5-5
TGTGCCAGCAGCAAACACCCGGACAGGGATAGCAATCAGCCCCAGCATTTT
CASSKHPDRDSNQPQHF
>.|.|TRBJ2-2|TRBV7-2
TGTGCCAGCAGCTTAAGGCCAAGGACAGATTACACCGGGGAGCTGTTTTTT
CASSLRPRTDYTGELFF
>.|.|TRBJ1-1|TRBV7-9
TGTGCCAGCAGCTTAAAGCAAAACACTGAAGCTTTCTTT
CASSLKQNTEAFF
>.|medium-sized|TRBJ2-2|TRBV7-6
TGTGCCAGCAGCTTAGTGACAGACAACACCGGGGAGCTGTTTTTT
CASSLVTDNTGELFF
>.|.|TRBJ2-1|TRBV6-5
TGTGCCAGCAGTTATCGAGGGAATGAGCAGTTCTTC
CASSYRGNEQFF
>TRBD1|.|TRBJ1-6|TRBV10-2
TGCGCCAGCAGTGAGACAGGGGGTACCGATTCACCCCTCCACTTT
CASSETGGTDSPLHF
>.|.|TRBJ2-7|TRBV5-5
TGTGCCAGCAGCCGTCAGGTGGCAGCCCCATACGAGCAGTACTTC
CASSRQVAAPYEQYF
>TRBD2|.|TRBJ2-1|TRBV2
TGTGCCAGCAGCCGGACTAGCGGGGGGGCATTGGAGCAGTTCTTC
CASSRTSGGALEQFF
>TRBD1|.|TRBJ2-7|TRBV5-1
TGCGCCAGCAGCGGGGGACAGAGAGTCTACGAGCAGTACTTC
CASSGGQRVYEQYF
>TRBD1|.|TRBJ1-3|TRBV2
TGTGCCAGCAGTGAAGTGGGACAGTCTGCTGGAAACACCATATATTTT
CASSEVGQSAGNTIYF
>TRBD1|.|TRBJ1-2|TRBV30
TGTGCCTGGAGTGTCTACACAGGGGACCTTAATGGCTACACCTTC
CAWSVYTGDLNGYTF
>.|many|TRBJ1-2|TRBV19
TGTGCCAGTAGTATCCCCGGACAGCATGGCTACACCTTC
CASSIPGQHGYTF
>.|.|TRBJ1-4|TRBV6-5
TGTGCCAGCAGTTACTCCCGGACAGCAACTAATGAAAAACTGTTTTTT
CASSYSRTATNEKLFF
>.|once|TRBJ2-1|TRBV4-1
TGCGCCAGCAGCCACGTGTACAATGAGCAGTTCTTC
CASSHVYNEQFF
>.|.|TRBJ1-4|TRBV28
TGTGCCAGCAGTTTACGGTCATTGGGGGGTGAAAAACTGTTTTTT
CASSLRSLGGEKLFF
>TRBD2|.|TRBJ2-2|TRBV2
TGTGCCAGCAGTGGGCGGGAGGGAAACACCGGGGAGCTGTTTTTT
CASSGREGNTGELFF
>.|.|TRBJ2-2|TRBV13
TGTGCCAGCAGCCAGGCGGGGGACACTATCACCGGGGAGCTGTTTTTT
CASSQAGDTITGELFF
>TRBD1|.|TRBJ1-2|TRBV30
TGTGCCTGGAGCCCTACAGGGGGTTATGGCTACACCTTC
CAWSPTGGYGYTF
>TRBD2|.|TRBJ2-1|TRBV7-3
TGTGCCAGCAGCGAAAGGCGGCTAGCGGGCTACAATGAGCAGTTCTTC
CASSERRLAGYNEQFF
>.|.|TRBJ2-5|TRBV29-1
TGCAGCGCCCTAACGGACTGGCTGGGGGAGACCCAGTACTTC
CSALTDWLGETQYF